The rows below give T cell receptor beta chains drawn from one sample of a study of blood T cell repertoires in COVID-19. Sequencing used immunoSEQ multiplex PCR; TCRdb keeps in-frame clones, though not all of them. Here the sample spans 350,000 or so clones, about 87% being singletons. Sequencing was carried out using peripheral blood. The source of these receptors is a woman aged 30 to 39 with COVID-19, enrolled during active disease. CDR3s include the opening cysteine and the closing phenylalanine or tryptophan. A D gene is named only where the DNA matches it firmly. For some rows the clone size is stated as once, few or many, or as a class when expanded; others skip it.

j_call | cdr3_length | v_call | clone_size | d_call | cdr3_nt | cdr3_aa
TRBJ2-3 | 14 | TRBV5-1 | . | TRBD2 | TGCGCCAGCAGCGAAGGGACTAGCGGAGGTACGCAGTATTTT | CASSEGTSGGTQYF
TRBJ1-1 | 15 | TRBV2 | . | TRBD1 | TGTGCCAGCAGCCTCCGGGACAGCTCGAACACTGAAGCTTTCTTT | CASSLRDSSNTEAFF
TRBJ2-2 | 16 | TRBV5-6 | . | TRBD2 | TGTGCCAGCAGCCTTCTGGGGAGCGGGAGCACCGGGGAGCTGTTTTTT | CASSLLGSGSTGELFF
TRBJ1-5 | 12 | TRBV19 | . | TRBD1 | TGTGCCAGTAGCGGACAGGGGTTGCCCCAGCATTTT | CASSGQGLPQHF
TRBJ1-5 | 12 | TRBV30 | . | . | TGTGCCCCGAAGGGGCGTAATCAGCCCCAGCATTTT | CAPKGRNQPQHF
TRBJ1-1 | 16 | TRBV5-8 | once | TRBD1 | TGTGCCAGCAGCTTAGGGACAGGGGGTATTTGGACTGAAGCTTTCTTT | CASSLGTGGIWTEAFF
TRBJ1-2 | 13 | TRBV5-1 | . | . | TGCGCCAGCAGCTTGGATCCGAGCTCTGGCTACACCTTC | CASSLDPSSGYTF
TRBJ1-1 | 15 | TRBV18 | . | TRBD1 | TGTGCCAGCTCACCCCCGACAGGGGGGAACACTGAAGCTTTCTTT | CASSPPTGGNTEAFF
TRBJ1-5 | 12 | TRBV24-1 | . | TRBD1 | TGTGCCACCCAGGGGGGTAACCAGCCCCAGCATTTT | CATQGGNQPQHF
TRBJ2-5 | 15 | TRBV7-9 | . | . | TGTGCCAGCAGCCCCTCGGGGTCGGGTGTGGAGACCCAGTACTTC | CASSPSGSGVETQYF
TRBJ1-4 | 13 | TRBV12-3/TRBV12-4 | . | . | TGTGCCAGCAGTTTGTCAGGGGACGAAAAACTGTTTTTT | CASSLSGDEKLFF
TRBJ2-1 | 11 | TRBV5-4 | once | . | TGTGCCAGCAGTTCTTACAATGAGCAGTTCTTC | CASSSYNEQFF
TRBJ2-5 | 13 | TRBV19 | once | TRBD1 | TGTGCCAGTAGCGGACAGGCAAGGGAGACCCAGTACTTC | CASSGQARETQYF
TRBJ1-2 | 19 | TRBV21-1 | . | . | TGTGCCAGCAGCCAGAGGGACAGGGGGCGAGGATGGAGCAACTATGGCTACACCTTC | CASSQRDRGRGWSNYGYTF
TRBJ2-1 | 18 | TRBV5-4 | . | TRBD2 | TGTGCCAGCTGGCGGGGGCTAGCGGGGGGCCAAGACTACAATGAGCAGTTCTTC | CASWRGLAGGQDYNEQFF
TRBJ1-3 | 16 | TRBV11-3 | . | . | TGTGCCAGCAGCTTAAAGTCGACTTTCTCTGGAAACACCATATATTTT | CASSLKSTFSGNTIYF
TRBJ1-5 | 15 | TRBV10-3 | . | . | TGTGCCATCAGTGAGTCTGGACAGTCAGGTCAGCCCCAGCATTTT | CAISESGQSGQPQHF
TRBJ2-7 | 13 | TRBV5-1 | . | TRBD1 | TGCGCCAGTTCTTTGGGACAGAGCTACGAGCAGTACTTC | CASSLGQSYEQYF
TRBJ2-1 | 16 | TRBV27 | . | TRBD2 | TGTGCCAGCAGTTACCTTACTAGCGGGGGGCCAAATGAGCAGTTCTTC | CASSYLTSGGPNEQFF
TRBJ2-3 | 16 | TRBV7-8 | . | TRBD2 | TGTGCCAGCAGCTTAGCGCTGACGGGGGGGCTGGATACGCAGTATTTT | CASSLALTGGLDTQYF
TRBJ2-1 | 15 | TRBV5-4 | . | TRBD1 | TGTGCCAGCAGCTCGTGGACAGGGTTTTACAATGAGCAGTTCTTC | CASSSWTGFYNEQFF
TRBJ1-2 | 12 | TRBV9 | . | . | TGTGCCAGCAGCCAGAATAACTATGGCTACACCTTC | CASSQNNYGYTF
TRBJ1-1 | 9 | TRBV6-7 | . | . | TGTGACCGGGGTTCTGAAGCTTTCTTT | CDRGSEAFF
TRBJ1-6 | 15 | TRBV6-5 | . | TRBD1 | TGTGCCAGCAGTTACAAGGACAGGGATAATTCACCCCTCCACTTT | CASSYKDRDNSPLHF
TRBJ2-2 | 18 | TRBV11-3 | . | TRBD1 | TGTGCCAGCAGCTTAGATCCGGGACAGGGGGCAAGCACCGGGGAGCTGTTTTTT | CASSLDPGQGASTGELFF
TRBJ1-5 | 15 | TRBV19 | . | . | TGTGCCAGTAAACTACAGGGTGGCCTTAATCAGCCCCAGCATTTT | CASKLQGGLNQPQHF
TRBJ1-2 | 15 | TRBV7-9 | . | TRBD1 | TGTGCCAGCAGGGGCGGCGGGGGACAGGGCTATGGCTACACCTTC | CASRGGGGQGYGYTF
TRBJ1-2 | 15 | TRBV7-6 | . | TRBD1 | TGTGCCAGCAGCCTAAATCAGGGGGCAGGCTATGGCTACACCTTC | CASSLNQGAGYGYTF
TRBJ1-1 | 12 | TRBV19 | . | . | TGTGCCAGTAGTGTGGGGGGCACTGAAGCTTTCTTT | CASSVGGTEAFF
TRBJ1-1 | 16 | TRBV4-2 | . | . | TGTGCCAGCAGCCAAGAAGGGGGTGGTATGAACACTGAAGCTTTCTTT | CASSQEGGGMNTEAFF
TRBJ2-2 | 12 | TRBV27 | . | . | TGTGCCAGCAGCCTCGGTCTCGGGGAGCTGTTTTTT | CASSLGLGELFF
TRBJ1-3 | 13 | TRBV12-3/TRBV12-4 | . | . | TGTGCCAGCAGCCCGCGAGAGGAAAACACCATATATTTT | CASSPREENTIYF
TRBJ2-1 | 19 | TRBV19 | . | TRBD2 | TGTGCCAGTAGTATAACTAGGACTAGCGGGGGGCCACTTAACAATGAGCAGTTCTTC | CASSITRTSGGPLNNEQFF
TRBJ1-2 | 13 | TRBV14 | . | . | TGTGCCAGCAGCCAAGCGAGGGTCAGCGGCTACACCTTC | CASSQARVSGYTF
TRBJ2-7 | 16 | TRBV7-8 | . | TRBD1 | TGTGCCAGCAGCTTAAAACAGGGGGCGTCCTCCTACGAGCAGTACTTC | CASSLKQGASSYEQYF
TRBJ2-5 | 14 | TRBV15 | . | . | TGTGCCACCAGCCCCAGGGGGGCCCTGGGGACCCAGTACTTC | CATSPRGALGTQYF
TRBJ1-3 | 14 | TRBV28 | . | . | TGTGCCAGCAGTACCGACAGCTCTGGAAACACCATATATTTT | CASSTDSSGNTIYF
TRBJ2-6 | 23 | TRBV6-6 | . | . | TGTGCCAGCAGTCCTAGATATACGCGTCCGATACAGGGGGACTACTCTGGGGCCAACGTCCTGACTTTC | CASSPRYTRPIQGDYSGANVLTF
TRBJ1-5 | 13 | TRBV2 | few | . | TGTGCCAGCAGTGAAATCGGCAATCAGCCCCAGCATTTT | CASSEIGNQPQHF
TRBJ1-4 | 17 | TRBV14 | . | . | TGTGCCAGCAGCCAAGTGATCGGTTTGGGGAGGAGGGAAAAACTGTTTTTT | CASSQVIGLGRREKLFF
TRBJ2-5 | 15 | TRBV6-2/TRBV6-3 | . | TRBD2 | TGTGCCAGCAGTACCATAGCGGGGGGTAGAGAGACCCAGTACTTC | CASSTIAGGRETQYF
TRBJ2-1 | 14 | TRBV7-9 | . | TRBD1 | TGTGCCAGCAGCTTAGGCAGGGGGAGTAGTGAGCAGTTCTTC | CASSLGRGSSEQFF
TRBJ1-1 | 13 | TRBV6-5 | . | . | TGTGCCAGCAGTTACTCGGACGCGGGGGAAGCTTTCTTT | CASSYSDAGEAFF
TRBJ1-5 | 17 | TRBV2 | . | . | TGTGCCAGCAGTGAAGCGTTGGGGCTGTGGGGGGGGCAGCCCCAGCATTTT | CASSEALGLWGGQPQHF
TRBJ2-5 | 13 | TRBV19 | . | . | TGTGCCAGTAGTATCCCGGCGGGGGAGACCCAGTACTTC | CASSIPAGETQYF
TRBJ1-5 | 15 | TRBV9 | . | . | TGTGCCAGCAGCGCTGGGGAAGGGGTGTCTCAGCCCCAGCATTTT | CASSAGEGVSQPQHF
TRBJ1-3 | 15 | TRBV19 | . | TRBD1 | TGTGCCAGTAGTATCGACAGGGCGGGGGGAAACACCATATATTTT | CASSIDRAGGNTIYF